The 11 T cell receptor beta chains below come from one sample, sequenced in a study of shared clonotypes between healthy human individuals. The assay was immunoSEQ multiplex PCR, and TCRdb's table has in-frame clones only and misses some. The sample includes a few million clones, 85% to 95% seen only once; the top ten take more than 0.12%. Sequencing was performed on naive CD4+ T cells sorted from blood. The subset is: CD45RA+ positively selected. The receptors shown here come from a man aged 18-30 years in good health.

CDR3 nucleotide sequence: TGTGCCAGCAACAACGACGGGGGCTATGGCTACACCTTC. Its translation is CASNNDGGYGYTF. This sequence joins TRBV6-1 and TRBJ1-2; a weak D match, TRBD1 (5 bases). V was clipped by 7 bases and J by 4 bases, with 13 bases between them. The CDR3 loop spans 13 amino acids. The germline gives CDR1 MNHNS, CDR2 SASEGT.

This clone was seen only once. The chain combines TRBV5-1 with TRBJ2-2; perhaps TRBD1 as D (5 bases). Germline loops: CDR1 SGHRS, CDR2 YFSETQ. This CDR3 has 16 amino acids. The germline V and J ends were trimmed by 0 bases and 6 bases, with 15 bases remaining between them. In DNA, the CDR3 is TGCGCCAGCAGCTTGGAATTTCCAGGGTACGCCGGGGAGCTGTTTTTT. Protein product: CASSLEFPGYAGELFF. Full variable domain (rest looked up from reference TRBV5-1 and TRBJ2-2): KAGVTQTPRYLIKTRGQQVTLSCSPISGHRSVSWYQQTPGQGLQFLFEYFSETQRNKGNFPGRFSGRQFSNSRSEMNVSTLELGDSALYLCASSLEFPGYAGELFFGEGSRLTVL.

The V gene is TRBV18, the J gene TRBJ2-3; tentatively, D is TRBD1 or TRBD2 (5 bases each). V was trimmed by 4 bases and J by 1 base, leaving 9 bases between them. The CDR3 extends over 14 amino acids. CDR1 is KGHSH and CDR2 is LQKENI in the germline V gene. The CDR3 DNA sequence: TGTGCCAGCTCACTGGGACCAGGCACAGATACGCAGTATTTT. Translation gives CASSLGPGTDTQYF. The full variable domain, with the rest looked up from reference TRBV18 and TRBJ2-3, is NAGVMQNPRHLVRRRGQEARLRCSPMKGHSHVYWYRQLPEEGLKFMVYLQKENIIDESGMPKERFSAEFPKEGPSILRIQQVVRGDSAAYFCASSLGPGTDTQYFGPGTRLTVL.

The chain uses TRBV7-9 and TRBJ2-5, with D uncertain. The DNA end favors TRBJ2-7, so the J call may be wrong. CDR1 and CDR2 (germline): SEHNR, FQNEAQ (reference sequence). This CDR3 spans 13 amino acids. In nucleotides, the CDR3 is TGTGCCAGCACCCCAGGTGCCTCCTACGAGCAGTACTTC. This gives the protein CASTPGASYEQYF.

The V and J genes are TRBV2 and TRBJ2-4; 11 bases are shared with TRBD1. Trimming removed 5 bases from V and 1 base from J; junction bases left unmatched: 4. CDR1 and CDR2 from the germline V gene are SNHLY and FYNNEI. The CDR3 sequence is 16 residues long. In nucleotides, the CDR3 is TGTGCCAGCAGTCTGGACAGGGGGCTGGCCAAAAACATTCAGTACTTC. It specifies CASSLDRGLAKNIQYF.

About this clone: The sample contains more than one DNA sequence encoding this CDR3. The rearrangement uses TRBV18 and TRBJ2-2; D gene ambiguous. V shed 2 bases and J shed 2 bases, with 3 bases lying between them. CDR1 and CDR2 (germline): KGHSH, LQKENI. The CDR3 is 13 amino acids. The CDR3 DNA reads as TGTGCCAGCTCACCAAGAAACACCGGGGAGCTGTTTTTT. This encodes CASSPRNTGELFF.

The chain links TRBV19 to TRBJ1-2, with D possibly matching TRBD1 (5 bases). CDR1 and CDR2 (germline): LNHDA, SQIVND (reference sequence). V was shortened by 7 bases and J by 0 bases, with 18 bases between the two germline ends. The CDR3 runs to 16 residues. The CDR3 region has the DNA TGTGCCAGTACCATGGGGGTGAGGCCAACTAACTATGGCTACACCTTC. It translates to CASTMGVRPTNYGYTF.

The V gene is TRBV7-9, the J gene TRBJ1-2, with D maybe TRBD1 (6 bases). Germline CDR1 is SEHNR and CDR2 is FQNEAQ (reference sequence). This CDR3 is 16 amino acids long. With 5 bases removed from V and 1 base from J, the gap between germline ends came to 17 bases. The CDR3 DNA reads as TGTGCCAGCAGCCCGGCGGACAGAAGTATTAACTATGGCTACACCTTC. Protein product: CASSPADRSINYGYTF.

In nucleotides, the CDR3 is TGTGCCAGCAGTTCCCCCCTTGGCGGAAATGAAAAACTGTTTTTT. Translating gives CASSSPLGGNEKLFF. The chain recombines TRBV28 with TRBJ1-4; no firm D call. The CDR3 is 15 amino acids. V lost 4 bases and J 5 bases, leaving 14 bases between the germline ends. Germline values: CDR1 MDHEN, CDR2 SYDVKM. The variable domain in full, completed from reference TRBV28 and TRBJ1-4, reads DVKVTQSSRYLVKRTGEKVFLECVQDMDHENMFWYRQDPGLGLRLIYFSYDVKMKEKGDIPEGYSVSREKKERFSLILESASTNQTSMYLCASSSPLGGNEKLFFGSGTQLSVL.

The V call is TRBV19, the J call TRBJ2-7; 12 nucleotides line up with TRBD1. The CDR3 consists of 17 residues. In germline, CDR1 is LNHDA, CDR2 SQIVND (reference sequence). The junction had 9 bases not matched to a gene; V was cut back by 5 bases and J by 1 base. As DNA, the CDR3 is TGTGCCAGTAGTTTACTATGGGGACAGGGGGCTTCCTACGAGCAGTACTTC. It specifies CASSLLWGQGASYEQYF.

J is TRBJ1-6 and V is TRBV4-1; no firm D call. V was cut by 4 bases and J by 7 bases, with 11 bases left in between. From germline, CDR1 is MGHRA and CDR2 YSYEKL. The CDR3 runs 14 residues. In DNA form, the CDR3 reads TGCGCCAGCAGCCTCGAGGGTTCGAATTCACCCCTCCACTTT. This gives the protein CASSLEGSNSPLHF.